The 30 T cell receptor beta chains listed next were all sequenced from one sample in a study of cytomegalovirus exposure and HLA in healthy donors. Use of 60 Vbeta and 13 Jbeta primers characterized the PCR. Method: immunoSEQ multiplex PCR; TCRdb's copy keeps in-frame clones and lacks some. In the table there are around 110,000 clones, around 86% of which are singletons. The sample taken for sequencing was PBMCs. These TCRs come from a man aged 25 to 40 in good health and CMV-seronegative.

The chain joins TRBV5-1 to TRBJ1-1; D not resolved. The germline V gene encodes CDR1 SGHRS and CDR2 YFSETQ. The V end lost 2 bases, the J end lost 4 bases, and 9 bases lay between the germline ends. The CDR3 spans 13 residues. In nucleotides, the CDR3 is TGCGCCAGCAGCTTCGAGGTGACCACTGAAGCTTTCTTT. Amino acids: CASSFEVTTEAFF.

The chain uses TRBV27 and TRBJ1-3, with D tentatively TRBD1 (5 bases). Germline V gene data show CDR1 as MNHEY and CDR2 as SMNVEV (reference sequence). The CDR3 is 16 amino acids. The V gene lost 2 bases and the J gene lost 2 bases, with 13 bases spanning the gap. CDR3 DNA: TGTGCCAGCAGTTTACCCCTCAGGGTAGCTGGAAACACCATATATTTT. It translates to CASSLPLRVAGNTIYF.

V usage is TRBV7-6 and J usage is TRBJ1-2, with 7 bases fitting TRBD1. The CDR3 has 14 residues. Germline V lookup: CDR1 SGHVS, CDR2 FNYEAQ. After removal of 4 bases from V and 4 bases from J, the junction contained 6 bases not matched to a gene. In nucleotides, the CDR3 is TGTGCCAGCAGCTCTATCGGGACAGCCTATGGCTACACCTTC. Residues: CASSSIGTAYGYTF.

The rearrangement links TRBV27 to TRBJ2-2; perhaps TRBD1 as D (6 bases). Germline CDR1 and CDR2: MNHEY and SMNVEV (reference sequence). V was shortened by 2 bases and J by 2 bases, with 15 bases between the two germline ends. The CDR3 extends over 17 amino acids. For the CDR3, the DNA is TGTGCCAGCAGTTTAAAAGTCCCCAGGGGCAACACCGGGGAGCTGTTTTTT. It encodes CASSLKVPRGNTGELFF.

The chain carries TRBV29-1 and TRBJ2-5; TRBD1 matches at 9 bases. The assigned J gene may be wrong: the sequence end matches TRBJ2-7 better. Germline assignment: CDR1 SQVTM and CDR2 ANQGSEA. This CDR3 is built from 13 residues. CDR3 DNA: TGCAGCGTTGACGGGACAGGGAATTACGAGCAGTACTTC. Translation: CSVDGTGNYEQYF.

This clone was found a few times. This chain connects TRBV20-1 to TRBJ1-2, with D maybe TRBD1 (6 bases). V was clipped by 4 bases and J by 8 bases, with 11 bases between them. The CDR3 totals 11 residues. Germline V CDR1 and CDR2: DFQATT, SNEGSKA (reference sequence). The CDR3 DNA is TGCAGTGCTACAGGGGTAGGCGGCTACACCTTC. Protein sequence: CSATGVGGYTF.

The gene calls are TRBV7-9 and TRBJ1-5; D unresolved. Germline CDR1 and CDR2: SEHNR and FQNEAQ (reference sequence). Trimming stripped 0 bases from V and 4 bases from J, with 7 bases between. The CDR3 loop spans 14 amino acids. In DNA form, the CDR3 reads TGTGCCAGCAGCTTAGCGGCGGGAAATCAGCCCCAGCATTTT. Encoded protein: CASSLAAGNQPQHF. The complete variable domain, with remaining parts taken from reference TRBV7-9 and TRBJ1-5, reads DTGVSQNPRHKITKRGQNVTFRCDPISEHNRLYWYRQTLGQGPEFLTYFQNEAQLEKSRLLSDRFSAERPKGSFSTLEIQRTEQGDSAMYLCASSLAAGNQPQHFGDGTRLSIL.

A single count supports this clone. The chain carries TRBV5-1 and TRBJ1-2, with D maybe TRBD1 (5 bases). V was trimmed by 0 bases and J by 7 bases, leaving 13 bases between them. The CDR3 has 14 amino acids. CDR1 SGHRS and CDR2 YFSETQ come from the germline V gene. The CDR3 region has the DNA TGCGCCAGCAGCTTGGGCGGCAGGGTTCCTGGCTACACCTTC. Protein: CASSLGGRVPGYTF.

This clone was seen a handful of times. The gene calls are TRBV5-5 and TRBJ2-7, with unresolved D. The V and J ends lost 0 bases and 0 bases respectively, with 7 bases between them. Germline CDR1 reads SGHKS; CDR2 reads YYEKEE (reference sequence). The CDR3 is 14 residues long. This CDR3 is CASSLVVDSYEQYF. CDR3 in DNA: TGTGCCAGCAGCTTGGTTGTAGACTCCTACGAGCAGTACTTC.

The chain recombines TRBV28 with TRBJ2-5, with 10 bases identical to TRBD1. Germline V gene sequence: CDR1 MDHEN, CDR2 SYDVKM. Unmatched junction bases numbered 7, after V lost 4 bases and J lost 5 bases. This CDR3 comprises 15 residues. DNA for the CDR3: TGTGCCAGCAGTTCCTTGACAGGGGGCGCGGAGACCCAGTACTTC. It encodes CASSSLTGGAETQYF.

CDR3 in DNA: TGTGCCAGCGAACAGGGTAGTCAGTCAGATACGCAGTATTTT. It yields the protein CASEQGSQSDTQYF. The gene calls are TRBV6-1 and TRBJ2-3; D is possibly TRBD1 (6 bases). CDR3 length: 14 residues. Germline V gene sequence: CDR1 MNHNS, CDR2 SASEGT. Trimming cost V 8 bases and J 4 bases, with 16 bases left between them.

The chain joins TRBV15 to TRBJ2-1, with D uncertain. The CDR3 runs 11 residues. The ends were cut back, 5 bases at V and 7 bases at J, with 6 bases in the middle. Per germline, CDR1 LNHNV and CDR2 YYDKDF (reference sequence). CDR3 sequence: CATSAGNEQFF. The CDR3 DNA is TGTGCCACCAGCGCAGGAAATGAGCAGTTCTTC.

Only a few counts were recorded for this clone. This chain connects TRBV6-1 to TRBJ1-2, with D uncertain. V shed 5 bases and J shed 4 bases, with 5 bases lying between them. The germline gives CDR1 MNHNS, CDR2 SASEGT. The CDR3 is made up of 11 amino acids. The CDR3 loop is CASSRGYGYTF. The CDR3 DNA reads TGTGCCAGCAGTCGGGGCTATGGCTACACCTTC.

The chain employs TRBV11-2 and TRBJ2-1, with TRBD2 identical over 11 bases. The CDR3 spans 17 residues. The germline V gene encodes CDR1 SGHAT and CDR2 FQNNGV. The V gene end was trimmed by 1 base and the J gene end by 3 bases; junction bases not matched to a gene: 5. The CDR3 DNA is TGTGCCAGCAGCTTAGTCCCCACTAGCGGGGGCTACAATGAGCAGTTCTTC. This translates into CASSLVPTSGGYNEQFF.

A single count supports this clone. The gene calls are TRBV10-3 and TRBJ2-5, with 7 positions matching TRBD1. V shed 6 bases, J shed 4 bases, and the junction held 8 bases outside the gene matches. From germline, CDR1 is ENHRY and CDR2 SYGVKD. The CDR3 extends over 14 amino acids. The CDR3 nucleotides are TGTGCCATCAGGGAGACAGGGTCCATAGAGACCCAGTACTTC. Protein product: CAIRETGSIETQYF.

This sequence joins TRBV27 and TRBJ2-7; 9 nucleotides agree with TRBD2. The germline CDR1 and CDR2 sequences are MNHEY and SMNVEV (reference sequence). With V trimmed by 5 bases and J by 3 bases, 8 bases remained unmatched. CDR3 length: 15 amino acids. The CDR3 DNA sequence: TGTGCCAGCAGTCAAAGCGGGGGGAAACGCTACGAGCAGTACTTC. This gives the protein CASSQSGGKRYEQYF.

This clone was detected only once. The chain couples TRBV5-1 to TRBJ2-6; weak D call: TRBD1 (5 bases). CDR3 length: 15 residues. Germline CDR1 is SGHRS and CDR2 is YFSETQ. V lost 4 bases and J 3 bases, leaving 11 bases between the germline ends. The CDR3 DNA sequence: TGCGCCAGCAGCCCCGCAGGGAATGGGGCCAACGTCCTGACTTTC. It yields the protein CASSPAGNGANVLTF. The full variable domain, rest sourced from reference TRBV5-1 and TRBJ2-6, is KAGVTQTPRYLIKTRGQQVTLSCSPISGHRSVSWYQQTPGQGLQFLFEYFSETQRNKGNFPGRFSGRQFSNSRSEMNVSTLELGDSALYLCASSPAGNGANVLTFGAGSRLTVL.

The CDR3 is CASSVTSGGADEQFF. CDR3 bases: TGTGCCAGCAGTGTGACTAGCGGGGGGGCCGATGAGCAGTTCTTC. V gene TRBV6-1 combines with J gene TRBJ2-1; 14 nucleotides line up with TRBD2. Germline CDR1 and CDR2: MNHNS and SASEGT. V shed 4 bases and J 8 bases; nucleotides not matched to a gene: 4. The CDR3 runs 15 residues.

There are a few counts of this clone. The rearrangement uses TRBV4-1 and TRBJ2-7; TRBD2 might be the D (5 bases). V lost 3 bases and J 6 bases, leaving 21 bases between the germline ends. CDR1 is MGHRA and CDR2 is YSYEKL in the germline V gene. The CDR3 has 16 residues. Here the CDR3 reads CASSQSTGNMGFEQYF. CDR3 nucleotides: TGCGCCAGCAGCCAGTCGACCGGGAATATGGGGTTCGAGCAGTACTTC.

The chain links TRBV2 to TRBJ1-6; 7 nucleotides line up with TRBD1. Germline V gene lookup returns CDR1 SNHLY and CDR2 FYNNEI. Trimming removed 2 bases from V and 7 bases from J; junction bases left unmatched: 8. This CDR3 is built from 16 residues. In DNA, the CDR3 is TGTGCCAGCAGTGAACAGGGGGTTGGGGAAAATTCACCCCTCCACTTT. This sequence encodes CASSEQGVGENSPLHF.

V is TRBV5-1 and J is TRBJ2-2; 12 positions match TRBD2. The CDR3 loop spans 16 amino acids. V shed 1 base, J shed 5 bases, and the junction held 3 bases outside the gene matches. Germline CDR1 is SGHRS and CDR2 is YFSETQ. CDR3 loop: CASSLRLAGDTGELFF. The CDR3 nucleotides read TGCGCCAGCAGCTTGAGACTAGCGGGGGATACCGGGGAGCTGTTTTTT.

With respect to this clone: Other nucleotide sequences in the sample specify the same CDR3. The V and J genes are TRBV2 and TRBJ2-1; 12 positions agree with TRBD2. With V trimmed by 4 bases and J by 4 bases, 8 bases remained unmatched. CDR1 is SNHLY and CDR2 is FYNNEI in the germline V gene. The CDR3 has 17 residues. CDR3 in amino acids: CASSGPTSGGVYNEQFF. The CDR3 DNA reads as TGTGCCAGCAGTGGCCCGACTAGCGGGGGAGTTTACAATGAGCAGTTCTTC.

V and J are TRBV2 and TRBJ2-5; D may be TRBD2 (5 bases). V was pared by 0 bases and J by 5 bases, with 13 bases between. The germline gives CDR1 SNHLY, CDR2 FYNNEI. The CDR3 spans 15 residues. The CDR3 region has the DNA TGTGCCAGCAGTGAAGCGGGGTTAGCGACGGAGACCCAGTACTTC. Translating it yields CASSEAGLATETQYF.

The V and J genes are TRBV29-1 and TRBJ2-5; the D is unclear. The CDR3 sequence is 12 residues long. The germline V gene encodes CDR1 SQVTM and CDR2 ANQGSEA. Between the trimmed V and J ends, which lost 4 bases and 5 bases, there was a span of 11 bases. CDR3 residues: CSVVSVWETQYF. In nucleotides, the CDR3 is TGCAGCGTTGTGTCGGTGTGGGAGACCCAGTACTTC.

The chain carries TRBV5-4 and TRBJ2-5, with 8 bases aligning to TRBD1. The J call may be incorrect, as the DNA end agrees better with TRBJ2-7. The V gene's germline CDR1 is SGHNT and CDR2 YYREEE (reference sequence). This CDR3 region has 15 residues. The CDR3 reads CASSQKTGDAYEQYF. CDR3 in DNA: TGTGCCAGCAGCCAAAAGACAGGGGACGCCTACGAGCAGTACTTC.

The V gene is TRBV7-9, the J gene TRBJ2-4, with a weak D call TRBD1 (6 bases). V dropped 2 bases and J dropped 5 bases, with 13 bases sitting between them. There are 15 residues in the CDR3. The germline CDR1 and CDR2 sequences are SEHNR and FQNEAQ (reference sequence). CDR3 amino acids: CASSLYRDNQNIQYF. The CDR3 DNA reads as TGTGCCAGCAGCTTATACCGGGACAACCAAAACATTCAGTACTTC.

This clone occurred a few times. V and J are TRBV5-1 and TRBJ2-5; 10 bases are a match to TRBD1. This CDR3 is built from 15 residues. Germline-derived CDR1 and CDR2 are SGHRS and YFSETQ. The V and J ends lost 3 bases and 5 bases, in that order; junction bases with no gene match: 7. The CDR3 reads CASSSGDRGGETQYF. As DNA, the CDR3 is TGCGCCAGCAGCTCGGGGGACAGGGGCGGGGAGACCCAGTACTTC.

The CDR3 reads CASKGQGSSNTEAFF. In DNA form, the CDR3 reads TGTGCCAGCAAGGGACAGGGGTCGTCGAACACTGAAGCTTTCTTT. The chain couples TRBV2 to TRBJ1-1, with TRBD1 matching 10 bases. After removal of 7 bases from V and 1 base from J, the junction contained 6 bases not matched to a gene. The CDR3 contains 15 residues. Germline values: CDR1 SNHLY, CDR2 FYNNEI.

The chain couples TRBV13 to TRBJ1-5; maybe TRBD1 (5 bases). Germline CDR1 reads PRHDT; CDR2 reads FYEKMQ (reference sequence). The CDR3 runs 15 residues. Trimming cost V 2 bases and J 2 bases, with 10 bases left between them. The CDR3 region is CASSLRRGGNQPQHF. For the CDR3, the DNA is TGTGCCAGCAGCTTAAGGAGGGGTGGCAATCAGCCCCAGCATTTT.

The rearrangement joins TRBV5-4 to TRBJ2-5, with D maybe TRBD1 (6 bases). Germline CDR1 SGHNT, CDR2 YYREEE (reference sequence). V lost 4 bases to trimming and J lost 5 bases, with 18 bases between them. The CDR3 covers 15 residues. In nucleotides, the CDR3 is TGTGCCAGCAGCGGTGATTGGAGTCAGGGGGAGACCCAGTACTTC. Its protein product is CASSGDWSQGETQYF.